Each of the 22 T cell receptor beta chains below was sequenced from the same sample in a study of T cell responses to AZD1222 COVID-19 vaccine. Clones were sequenced by immunoSEQ multiplex PCR, and TCRdb holds only the in-frame ones, with some missing. The table lists about 150,000 clones, 90% of them singletons. The specimen comprised peripheral blood, sampled 28 days after the second AZD1222 dose. These receptors came from an adult who received the AZD1222 COVID-19 vaccine.

The V call is TRBV6-5, the J call TRBJ1-6, with TRBD1 as a possible D gene (5 bases). The CDR3 length is 15 residues. Trimming removed 6 bases from V and 10 bases from J, with 19 bases in between. Germline CDR1 MNHEY, CDR2 SVGAGI. The CDR3 loop reads CASRPPQGTGSPLHF. CDR3 nucleotides: TGTGCCAGCAGACCCCCCCAGGGTACTGGCTCACCCCTCCACTTT.

This chain uses TRBV2 with TRBJ2-5, with 9 bases aligning to TRBD1. Looked up from germline, CDR1 is SNHLY and CDR2 is FYNNEI. This CDR3 contains 16 residues. The J segment lost 3 bases and the V segment lost 10 bases, leaving 15 bases of the junction unmatched. The CDR3 here is CATLTSPGQGEETQYF. As DNA, the CDR3 is TGTGCCACCTTAACCAGTCCGGGACAGGGAGAAGAGACCCAGTACTTC.

This chain joins TRBV11-2 and TRBJ1-1, with D unresolved. With 8 bases removed from V and 3 bases from J, the gap between germline ends came to 16 bases. The germline V gene encodes CDR1 SGHAT and CDR2 FQNNGV. CDR3 size: 14 residues. CDR3 loop: CASSIRRVDTEAFF. CDR3 sequence (DNA): TGTGCCAGCTCAATTAGGAGGGTGGACACTGAAGCTTTCTTT. The full variable domain, rest sourced from reference TRBV11-2 and TRBJ1-1, is EAGVAQSPRYKIIEKRQSVAFWCNPISGHATLYWYQQILGQGPKLLIQFQNNGVVDDSQLPKDRFSAERLKGVDSTLKIQPAKLEDSAVYLCASSIRRVDTEAFFGQGTRLTVV.

The chain recombines TRBV30 with TRBJ2-6; D might be TRBD1 or TRBD2, each matching 5 bases. Trimming cost V 3 bases and J 0 bases, with 15 bases left between them. Germline values: CDR1 GTSNPN, CDR2 SVGIG (reference sequence). This CDR3 comprises 17 residues. The CDR3 region is CAWSWGSLVSGANVLTF. Written as DNA, the CDR3 is TGTGCCTGGAGCTGGGGGTCTCTAGTCTCTGGGGCCAACGTCCTGACTTTC.

The count of this clone is one. V usage is TRBV5-1 and J usage is TRBJ1-5, with a weak D call TRBD1 (5 bases). Germline V gene lookup returns CDR1 SGHRS and CDR2 YFSETQ. The CDR3 runs to 16 residues. V lost 0 bases and J 6 bases, leaving 16 bases between the germline ends. In DNA, the CDR3 is TGCGCCAGCAGCTTGGGGGGTGACAGAGTCGGTCAGCCCCAGCATTTT. The encoded protein is CASSLGGDRVGQPQHF.

The V and J genes are TRBV9 and TRBJ1-4, with D possibly matching TRBD1 (6 bases). The CDR3 has 14 amino acids. Deletions cut 3 bases from V and 7 bases from J, with 13 bases between. Per the germline V gene, CDR1 is SGDLS and CDR2 is YYNGEE. CDR3 in DNA: TGTGCCAGCAGCGCGGTTATAGGGGGTGAAAAACTGTTTTTT. Encoded protein: CASSAVIGGEKLFF.

A word on this clone: The same CDR3 is also encoded by other DNA sequences in this sample. The V gene is TRBV18, the J gene TRBJ1-1, with D uncertain. CDR3 length: 13 amino acids. V shed 4 bases and J shed 2 bases, with 8 bases lying between them. Per germline, CDR1 KGHSH and CDR2 LQKENI. The chain's CDR3 is CASSRGLNTEAFF. CDR3 in DNA: TGTGCCAGCTCACGTGGACTAAACACTGAAGCTTTCTTT.

The chain carries TRBV27 and TRBJ1-6; weak D call: TRBD1 (5 bases). Trimming left V 5 bases short and J 7 bases short, with 9 bases between. The CDR3 loop spans 13 amino acids. Germline CDR1 is MNHEY and CDR2 is SMNVEV (reference sequence). The CDR3 loop is CASSGDLNSPLHF. In DNA form, the CDR3 reads TGTGCCAGCAGTGGGGACCTAAATTCACCCCTCCACTTT.

The V call is TRBV5-1, the J call TRBJ1-3; 8 nucleotides match TRBD1. The J segment lost 4 bases and the V segment lost 3 bases, leaving 12 bases of the junction unmatched. The CDR3 runs to 17 residues. The germline V gene encodes CDR1 SGHRS and CDR2 YFSETQ. DNA of the CDR3: TGCGCCAGCAGCTCTAGGGCCCAGGGGGCGACGGGAAACACCATATATTTT. Its translation: CASSSRAQGATGNTIYF.

This chain uses TRBV19 with TRBJ2-2; no definite D call. The V end was cut by 3 bases, the J end by 5 bases, with 13 bases between. The germline gives CDR1 LNHDA, CDR2 SQIVND (reference sequence). The CDR3 is made up of 15 amino acids. DNA of the CDR3: TGTGCCAGTAGTATGGTTTGGTCGAGTACCGGGGAGCTGTTTTTT. Protein sequence: CASSMVWSSTGELFF.

J is TRBJ1-1 and V is TRBV5-1; TRBD1 is a possible D gene (6 bases). The CDR3 is 14 residues long. CDR1 and CDR2 (germline): SGHRS, YFSETQ. Trimming took off 7 bases at V and 1 base at J, with 14 bases between the two ends. CDR3 loop: CASHAGTQNTEAFF. In nucleotides, the CDR3 is TGCGCCAGCCACGCCGGGACACAGAACACTGAAGCTTTCTTT.

The chain has TRBV28 and TRBJ1-5; no definite D call. In germline, CDR1 is MDHEN, CDR2 SYDVKM. CDR3 length: 12 amino acids. The V end was cut by 6 bases, the J end by 6 bases, with 9 bases between. CDR3 sequence: CASRRPGQPQHF. The CDR3 nucleotides read TGTGCCAGCAGACGTCCGGGTCAGCCCCAGCATTTT.

The CDR3 sequence: CASSLVGPRDRRRINYNEQFF. The DNA of the CDR3 is TGCGCCAGCAGCTTGGTGGGCCCCCGGGACCGCCGGCGAATAAACTACAATGAGCAGTTCTTC. The V gene is TRBV5-1, the J gene TRBJ2-1; D may match TRBD1 or TRBD2 (5 bases each). CDR1 and CDR2 from the germline V gene are SGHRS and YFSETQ. V was cut by 0 bases and J by 3 bases, with 28 bases left in between. This CDR3 region has 21 residues.

The rearrangement links TRBV27 to TRBJ1-1; maybe TRBD1 (5 bases). The germline gives CDR1 MNHEY, CDR2 SMNVEV (reference sequence). The CDR3 consists of 14 residues. The V and J ends lost 5 bases and 0 bases respectively, with 10 bases between them. CDR3 sequence: CASSPGRLNTEAFF. The CDR3 DNA is TGTGCCAGCAGTCCGGGACGGCTGAACACTGAAGCTTTCTTT.

With regard to this clone: Mismatch with germline at one junction end may stem from a read error. This sequence joins TRBV6-1 and TRBJ1-5; D remains unclear. Looked up from germline, CDR1 is MNHNS and CDR2 is SASEGT. The CDR3 totals 11 residues. CDR3 sequence (DNA): TGTGCCAGCAGCGAAGATCAGCCCCAGCATTTT. The encoded protein is CASSEDQPQHF.

V usage is TRBV3-1 (or the pseudogene TRBV3-2) and J usage is TRBJ2-7; D possibly corresponds to TRBD1 (5 bases). Per germline, CDR1 LGHDT and CDR2 YNNKEL (reference sequence). The CDR3 is 15 residues long. Trimming stripped 1 base from V and 2 bases from J, with 12 bases between. The DNA for the CDR3 is TGTGCCAGCAGCCAAGTCCTCCAGGGTCCCTACGAGCAGTACTTC. Its protein is CASSQVLQGPYEQYF.

The gene calls are TRBV7-3 and TRBJ2-7; 9 nucleotides agree with TRBD2. Germline V gene data show CDR1 as SGHTA and CDR2 as FQGTGA. The V and J ends lost 2 bases and 2 bases, in that order; junction bases with no gene match: 4. The CDR3 covers 15 residues. This chain's CDR3 is CASSLGLAGTYEQYF. CDR3 sequence (DNA): TGTGCCAGCAGCTTAGGGCTAGCGGGAACCTACGAGCAGTACTTC.

The V and J genes are TRBV7-9 and TRBJ1-6, with D hard to call. CDR1 is SEHNR, CDR2 FQNEAQ, per germline (reference sequence). There are 14 residues in the CDR3. V lost 1 base, J lost 5 bases, and 6 bases lay in between. This chain's CDR3 is CASSLELDNSPLHF. The CDR3 region has the DNA TGTGCCAGCAGCTTAGAGTTAGATAATTCACCCCTCCACTTT.

The J gene is TRBJ1-2, the V gene TRBV7-9; D gene unclear. Germline V CDR1 and CDR2: SEHNR, FQNEAQ (reference sequence). The CDR3 has 14 residues. The V and J ends lost 5 bases and 0 bases respectively, with 10 bases between them. The chain's CDR3 is CASSQNTANYGYTF. In DNA form, the CDR3 reads TGTGCCAGCAGCCAAAACACCGCTAACTATGGCTACACCTTC.

This sequence joins TRBV7-9 and TRBJ2-7; 9 positions agree with TRBD1. Germline trimming cut 3 bases from V and 1 base from J; bases unmatched to any gene: 7. The CDR3 is made up of 16 amino acids. CDR1 and CDR2 from the germline V gene are SEHNR and FQNEAQ (reference sequence). This CDR3 reads CASSFLEGTGSYEQYF. CDR3 bases: TGTGCCAGCAGCTTTCTAGAGGGGACAGGGTCCTACGAGCAGTACTTC.

This clone appeared a few times. The genes are TRBV11-2 and TRBJ2-7; D is unclear. Per germline, CDR1 SGHAT and CDR2 FQNNGV. The CDR3 has 16 amino acids. The germline V and J ends were trimmed by 5 bases and 0 bases, with 17 bases remaining between them. CDR3 bases: TGTGCCAGCAGCCCCATTCGAAGGGCCGTCTCCTACGAGCAGTACTTC. It yields the protein CASSPIRRAVSYEQYF.

This chain connects TRBV7-8 to TRBJ1-4; D remains ambiguous. Germline V CDR1 and CDR2: SGHVS, FQNEAQ. This CDR3 is built from 11 residues. Trimming took off 4 bases at V and 10 bases at J, with 7 bases between the two ends. CDR3 in DNA: TGTGCCAGCAGCTCTACCCGAAAACTGTTTTTT. Its translation is CASSSTRKLFF. The full variable domain, with the rest looked up from reference TRBV7-8 and TRBJ1-4, is GAGVSQSPRYKVAKRGQDVALRCDPISGHVSLFWYQQALGQGPEFLTYFQNEAQLDKSGLPSDRFFAERPEGSVSTLKIQRTQQEDSAVYLCASSSTRKLFFGSGTQLSVL.